This TCR beta chain was sequenced during a study of beta chain features in type 1 diabetes. Study findings and constraints: It was possible that PCR favored shorter templates, equally so in patients and controls.

One heparinised draw of blood, averaging roughly 110 mL, came from each donor. Note on this clone: Its antigen is still unknown.

The whole isolated RNA underwent reverse transcription, so sequencing captured expressed TCRB transcripts. Data came from immunoSEQ multiplex PCR; TCRdb stores just in-frame clones and leaves some out. This sample has roughly 140,000 clones, with approximately 8.1% found just once. The CDR3 is made up of 16 amino acids. Trimming took off 3 bases at V and 5 bases at J, with 15 bases between the two ends. Germline V gene sequence: CDR1 SGHNT, CDR2 YYREEE (reference sequence). Sequenced: central memory CD4+ T cells from blood. This rearrangement joins TRBV5-4 to TRBJ1-6; possibly TRBD1 for D (6 bases). This clonotype was obtained from a man aged 18 to 29 in good health. In DNA, the CDR3 is TGTGCCAGCAGCTCCGGTGGACAGACAAATAATTCACCCCTCCACTTT. This gives the protein CASSSGGQTNNSPLHF.